The entry that follows covers one TCR beta chain sequence. Here immunoSEQ multiplex PCR was the method, and the copy in TCRdb shows in-frame clones only, minus some. Among 70,000 to 95,000 clones listed, around four fifths were seen once. This specimen comes from a study of blood T cell repertoires in COVID-19. This CDR3 has 12 amino acids. The trim removed 5 bases at V and 6 bases at J, leaving 3 bases unmatched. The chain links TRBV12-3 or TRBV12-4 to TRBJ2-7, with 8 positions matching TRBD2. The receptor comes from a man aged 55-75 years with COVID-19, enrolled during active disease. The sample taken for sequencing was peripheral blood. DNA for the CDR3: TGTGCCAGCAGTCCGGGGGGGCGCGAGCAGTACTTC. This sequence encodes CASSPGGREQYF.